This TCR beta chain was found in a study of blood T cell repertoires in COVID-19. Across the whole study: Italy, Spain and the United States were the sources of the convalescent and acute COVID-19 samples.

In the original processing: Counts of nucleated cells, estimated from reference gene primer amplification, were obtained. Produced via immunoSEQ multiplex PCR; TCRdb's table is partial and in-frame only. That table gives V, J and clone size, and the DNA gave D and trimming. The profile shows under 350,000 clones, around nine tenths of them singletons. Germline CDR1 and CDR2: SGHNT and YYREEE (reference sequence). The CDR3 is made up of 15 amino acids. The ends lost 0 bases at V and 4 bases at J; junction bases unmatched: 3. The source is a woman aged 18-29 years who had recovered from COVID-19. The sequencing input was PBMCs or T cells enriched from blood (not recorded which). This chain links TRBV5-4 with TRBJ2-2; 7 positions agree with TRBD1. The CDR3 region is CASSLEGAGTGELFF. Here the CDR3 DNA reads TGTGCCAGCAGCTTGGAGGGGGCAGGCACCGGGGAGCTGTTTTTT.